What follows are 26 T cell receptor beta chains derived from one specimen sequenced in a study of Ad26.COV2.S vaccination and SARS-CoV-2 variants. Treatment denoted: some 20 received Ad26.COV2.S at low or high dose, single or two shots; several received placebo; per-sample allocation not given. The study sampled participants on day 63 after the first vaccine or placebo injection. TCRdb keeps only in-frame clones here, not all; method: immunoSEQ multiplex PCR. This table has around 240,000 clones, around 89% appearing once. Material: peripheral blood, obtained in a trial of Ad26.COV2.S vaccine versus placebo. These receptors were collected from a person between 18 and 59 years old who received the Ad26.COV2.S COVID-19 vaccine or a placebo.

The chain employs TRBV28 and TRBJ1-1, with TRBD1 matching 10 bases. CDR3 size: 15 residues. From germline, CDR1 is MDHEN and CDR2 SYDVKM. Germline trimming cut 4 bases from V and 4 bases from J; bases unmatched to any gene: 6. CDR3 in amino acids: CASSSYGQGGTEAFF. DNA for the CDR3: TGTGCCAGCAGTTCATACGGACAGGGGGGCACTGAAGCTTTCTTT.

The gene calls are TRBV7-8 and TRBJ2-4; D may be TRBD2 (6 bases). The CDR3 spans 16 residues. Germline CDR1 SGHVS, CDR2 FQNEAQ. The ends were cut back, 1 base at V and 9 bases at J, with 19 bases in the middle. The CDR3 is CASSLVRAQRVGIQYF. Written as DNA, the CDR3 is TGTGCCAGCAGCTTAGTTAGGGCCCAGCGGGTCGGCATTCAGTACTTC.

The rearrangement joins TRBV4-3 to TRBJ1-5, with D uncertain. The CDR3 consists of 15 residues. The V gene's germline CDR1 is LGHNA and CDR2 YSLEER. The ends were cut back, 0 bases at V and 4 bases at J, with 10 bases in the middle. CDR3 amino acids: CASSQDRGRNQPQHF. The CDR3 DNA reads TGCGCCAGCAGCCAAGATCGGGGAAGGAATCAGCCCCAGCATTTT.

This chain links TRBV13 with TRBJ1-4; the D gene is possibly TRBD1 (6 bases). Germline assignment: CDR1 PRHDT and CDR2 FYEKMQ (reference sequence). The CDR3 spans 14 residues. V gave up 4 bases and J gave up 4 bases, with 10 bases separating them. The CDR3 nucleotides read TGTGCCAGCAGCTCCTCACAGGGTAATGAAAAACTGTTTTTT. The encoded protein is CASSSSQGNEKLFF.

This CDR3 reads CASSPGLASQNEQFF. The DNA of the CDR3 is TGTGCCAGCAGTCCGGGACTAGCATCCCAGAATGAGCAGTTCTTC. The rearrangement links TRBV2 to TRBJ2-1; 9 nucleotides match TRBD2. There are 15 residues in the CDR3. CDR1 is SNHLY and CDR2 is FYNNEI in the germline V gene. J was trimmed by 7 bases and V by 5 bases; bases with no gene match: 9. Full variable domain (missing parts from reference TRBV2 and TRBJ2-1): EPEVTQTPSHQVTQMGQEVILRCVPISNHLYFYWYRQILGQKVEFLVSFYNNEISEKSEIFDDQFSVERPDGSNFTLKIRSTKLEDSAMYFCASSPGLASQNEQFFGPGTRLTVL.

This clone was counted a single time. This chain uses TRBV6-5 with TRBJ2-1; 12 nucleotides match TRBD2. Trimming removed 6 bases from V and 4 bases from J; junction bases left unmatched: 4. Germline CDR1 reads MNHEY; CDR2 reads SVGAGI. The CDR3 totals 15 residues. The CDR3 nucleotides are TGTGCCAGCAGAGCTAGCGGGGGGGCATACAATGAGCAGTTCTTC. The encoded protein is CASRASGGAYNEQFF.

Notes on this clone: Different DNA sequences within this sample yield the same CDR3. This sequence joins TRBV28 and TRBJ2-5; D uncertain. The CDR3 totals 11 residues. V was trimmed by 2 bases and J by 4 bases, leaving 2 bases between them. Germline CDR1 MDHEN, CDR2 SYDVKM. Here the CDR3 DNA reads TGTGCCAGCAGTTTAGGAGAGACCCAGTACTTC. Its protein product is CASSLGETQYF.

The V and J genes are TRBV7-8 and TRBJ2-7; 9 bases are a match to TRBD1. The CDR3 is 14 residues long. V shed 4 bases, J shed 3 bases, and the junction held 4 bases outside the gene matches. CDR1 is SGHVS, CDR2 FQNEAQ, per germline. The CDR3 region is CASSSQGAHYEQYF. CDR3 DNA sequence: TGTGCCAGCAGCTCACAGGGGGCTCACTACGAGCAGTACTTC.

This clone was detected only once. The chain links TRBV29-1 to TRBJ1-2; D not resolved. Germline V lookup: CDR1 SQVTM, CDR2 ANQGSEA. Trimming shortened V by 5 bases and J by 3 bases, and 10 bases separated the two germline ends. The CDR3 is made up of 12 amino acids. For the CDR3, the DNA is TGCAGCGTTACTAATGGGGACTATGGCTACACCTTC. This gives the protein CSVTNGDYGYTF. Using reference TRBV29-1 and TRBJ1-2 for the parts outside the CDR3, the full variable domain is SAVISQKPSRDICQRGTSLTIQCQVDSQVTMMFWYRQQPGQSLTLIATANQGSEATYESGFVIDKFPISRPNLTFSTLTVSNMSPEDSSIYLCSVTNGDYGYTFGSGTRLTVV.

The genes are TRBV6-2 or TRBV6-3 and TRBJ2-1; the D is unclear. The V end lost 0 bases, the J end lost 3 bases, and 12 bases lay between the germline ends. CDR1 is MNHEY and CDR2 is SVGEGT in the germline V gene. The CDR3 runs 16 residues. The CDR3 is CASSYSRATSYNEQFF. The CDR3 nucleotides are TGTGCCAGCAGTTACTCGAGAGCCACGAGCTACAATGAGCAGTTCTTC.

The V and J genes are TRBV18 and TRBJ2-7; the D gene is possibly TRBD2 (5 bases). This CDR3 region has 14 residues. Germline lookup yields CDR1 KGHSH and CDR2 LQKENI. V dropped 3 bases and J dropped 1 base, with 10 bases sitting between them. CDR3 residues: CASSPGERSYEQYF. CDR3 nucleotides: TGTGCCAGCTCACCTGGGGAGAGGTCCTACGAGCAGTACTTC.

The chain employs TRBV19 and TRBJ1-4; possible D gene TRBD1, 6 bases. This CDR3 is 17 amino acids long. The germline CDR1 and CDR2 sequences are LNHDA and SQIVND (reference sequence). V shed 1 base and J shed 5 bases, with 17 bases lying between them. CDR3 DNA: TGTGCCAGTAGTATAGGGGGGGGCAGGGAAGAAAATGAAAAACTGTTTTTT. Protein product: CASSIGGGREENEKLFF.

The CDR3 loop reads CASSLGVVNTGELFF. In DNA, the CDR3 is TGTGCCAGCAGCTTGGGGGTCGTCAACACCGGGGAGCTGTTTTTT. The rearrangement links TRBV5-6 to TRBJ2-2; D not certain. The germline gives CDR1 SGHDT, CDR2 YYEEEE. The V end was cut by 0 bases, the J end by 2 bases, with 8 bases between. The CDR3 totals 15 residues.

In this sample, this clone turned up a few times. CDR3 in amino acids: CASSKVPSGGVIYEQYF. CDR3 DNA: TGTGCCAGCAGCAAAGTCCCTAGCGGGGGGGTAATCTACGAGCAGTACTTC. The J gene is TRBJ2-7, the V gene TRBV21-1; whether TRBD2, the table's D call, matches the DNA was not checked. TRBV21-1 constitutes a pseudogene. This CDR3 region has 17 residues.

This clone was found once. This sequence joins TRBV5-4 and TRBJ2-1; maybe TRBD2 (6 bases). The CDR3 consists of 16 residues. The germline V gene encodes CDR1 SGHNT and CDR2 YYREEE (reference sequence). The V and J ends lost 1 base and 7 bases respectively, with 18 bases between them. The CDR3 reads CASSLMPPSVMNEQFF. The CDR3 DNA is TGTGCCAGCAGCTTGATGCCGCCTAGCGTAATGAATGAGCAGTTCTTC. The full variable domain, in which reference TRBV5-4 and TRBJ2-1 provide the parts outside the CDR3, is ETGVTQSPTHLIKTRGQQVTLRCSSQSGHNTVSWYQQALGQGPQFIFQYYREEENGRGNFPPRFSGLQFPNYSSELNVNALELDDSALYLCASSLMPPSVMNEQFFGPGTRLTVL.

The chain joins TRBV9 to TRBJ1-3; 7 bases agree with TRBD1. The CDR3 spans 14 residues. V trimming: 4 bases; J trimming: 4 bases; junction bases outside the gene matches: 5. Per the germline V gene, CDR1 is SGDLS and CDR2 is YYNGEE. The chain's CDR3 is CASSSGTDGNTIYF. The CDR3 DNA follows: TGTGCCAGCAGCTCCGGGACAGACGGAAACACCATATATTTT.

V usage is TRBV11-2 and J usage is TRBJ2-2; D is undetermined. The ends were cut back, 4 bases at V and 6 bases at J, with 12 bases in the middle. The CDR3 is made up of 14 amino acids. Germline V gene sequence: CDR1 SGHAT, CDR2 FQNNGV. The CDR3 loop is CASSSPGFSGELFF. The CDR3 region has the DNA TGTGCCAGCAGCTCCCCCGGGTTCTCCGGGGAGCTGTTTTTT.

The J gene is TRBJ1-2, the V gene TRBV6-6; D is possibly TRBD1 (5 bases). CDR1 is MNHNY, CDR2 SVGAGI, per germline (reference sequence). V lost 2 bases, J lost 7 bases, and 8 bases lay in between. The CDR3 is 12 residues long. The CDR3 nucleotides are TGTGCCAGCAGTTACAGGGGTACTGGCTACACCTTC. Amino acids: CASSYRGTGYTF.

The chain employs TRBV4-3 and TRBJ2-7, with 8 bases identical to TRBD1. Germline CDR1 reads LGHNA; CDR2 reads YSLEER. This CDR3 has 15 amino acids. J lost 4 bases, V lost 0 bases, and 5 bases had no gene match. The CDR3 DNA is TGCGCCAGCAGCCAAGATAGGACAGGGCGATACGAGCAGTACTTC. This translates into CASSQDRTGRYEQYF.

The chain carries TRBV6-5 and TRBJ2-7; unclear D gene. V was shortened by 4 bases and J by 1 base, with 11 bases between the two germline ends. Germline assignment: CDR1 MNHEY and CDR2 SVGAGI. CDR3 length: 14 amino acids. This chain's CDR3 is CASSSPRRSYEQYF. In DNA form, the CDR3 reads TGTGCCAGCAGTTCGCCCCGACGATCCTACGAGCAGTACTTC.

The chain employs TRBV10-1 and TRBJ2-7, with TRBD1 identical over 9 bases. The V and J ends lost 7 bases and 2 bases, in that order; junction bases with no gene match: 9. The CDR3 extends over 15 amino acids. The germline V gene has CDR1 WNHNN and CDR2 SYGVQD (reference sequence). CDR3 amino acids: CASNPRQGVAYEQYF. The DNA of the CDR3 is TGCGCCAGCAACCCGAGACAGGGGGTTGCCTACGAGCAGTACTTC.

The V call is TRBV6-1, the J call TRBJ1-1; TRBD1 agrees at 9 bases. Germline V lookup: CDR1 MNHNS, CDR2 SASEGT. The CDR3 has 16 amino acids. J gave up 3 bases and V 3 bases, and 8 bases lay outside the gene matches. For the CDR3, the DNA is TGTGCCAGCAGTGATGCGGACAGGGGTTGGGACACTGAAGCTTTCTTT. Its translation: CASSDADRGWDTEAFF.

The genes are TRBV18 and TRBJ2-7, with D possibly being TRBD1 (6 bases). The V gene lost 6 bases and the J gene lost 2 bases, with 11 bases spanning the gap. CDR3 length equals 13 residues. Germline V gene sequence: CDR1 KGHSH, CDR2 LQKENI. CDR3 sequence reads: CASSIGQTYEQYF. CDR3 coding DNA: TGTGCCAGCTCTATTGGACAGACCTACGAGCAGTACTTC.

V and J are TRBV7-3 and TRBJ2-1; D gene ambiguous. Germline V gene sequence: CDR1 SGHTA, CDR2 FQGTGA. The CDR3 has 13 residues. V gave up 1 base and J gave up 1 base, with 2 bases separating them. The CDR3, as DNA: TGTGCCAGCAGCTTAATGTCCTACAATGAGCAGTTCTTC. As protein: CASSLMSYNEQFF.

The rearrangement uses TRBV21-1 and TRBJ1-2; TRBD1, the D gene given by the table, was not confirmed from the DNA. TRBV21-1 is termed a pseudogene. The CDR3 length is 13 residues. The CDR3 DNA follows: TGTGCCATCGAGGGGGTCCCTAACTATGGCTACACCTTC. The encoded protein is CAIEGVPNYGYTF.

The V and J genes are TRBV27 and TRBJ1-2, with a tentative D call TRBD1 (6 bases). Germline V gives CDR1 MNHEY, CDR2 SMNVEV (reference sequence). V lost 6 bases and J lost 0, with 11 bases in between. CDR3 length: 14 residues. CDR3 in DNA: TGTGCCAGCAGCACCGACAGGTCTAACTATGGCTACACCTTC. This encodes CASSTDRSNYGYTF.